This entry describes one T cell receptor (beta chain). Its antigen is still unknown. These data originate in a study of cytomegalovirus exposure and HLA in healthy donors. Findings and limits, study-wide: The study designated 150 or so TCR beta chains cytomegalovirus-associated.

The J segment lost 5 bases and the V segment lost 7 bases, leaving 5 bases of the junction unmatched. The CDR3 runs to 13 residues. Germline CDR1 reads MGHDK; CDR2 reads SYGVNS. The PCR used 60 Vbeta and 13 Jbeta primers. The data were produced by immunoSEQ multiplex PCR, yet TCRdb's version contains in-frame clones alone and is incomplete. The profile shows 90,000 to 100,000 clones, over 60% of them singletons. The receptor was isolated from a female donor in good health and CMV-seronegative. V is TRBV25-1 and J is TRBJ2-7; 10 nucleotides align to TRBD1. The sequenced sample was PBMCs. The CDR3 is CASTRDRGHEQYF. CDR3 nucleotides: TGTGCCAGCACACGGGACAGGGGCCACGAGCAGTACTTC.